Included here is one T cell receptor beta chain sequence, with context. This record belongs to a study of blood T cell repertoires in COVID-19. The wider study: Collection of acute and convalescent COVID-19 samples took place in the United States, Italy and Spain. T cells, B-cell-depleted T cells, or PBMCs supplied cDNA or gDNA.

CDR1 is SGDLS, CDR2 YYNGEE, per germline. V shed 6 bases and J 1 base; nucleotides not matched to a gene: 6. The CDR3 loop spans 14 amino acids. Per the original data handling: Amplifying reference gene primers gave estimates of nucleated cell counts. Generated by immunoSEQ multiplex PCR, the TCRdb table keeps only in-frame clones and is missing some. Clone size and V and J calls were adopted from that table, with D and trimming inferred from the DNA. This sample carries about 140,000 clones, roughly nine tenths of them seen once, and the ten largest clones take around 1.5%. V gene TRBV9 combines with J gene TRBJ1-1; 7 nucleotides line up with TRBD1. Sequenced material: peripheral blood. This clonotype originated in a human donor in a cohort sampled during active COVID-19. CDR3 sequence reads: CASTRDSRNTEAFF. The CDR3 DNA reads as TGTGCCAGCACCCGGGACAGCAGGAACACTGAAGCTTTCTTT.